Following are 19 T cell receptor beta chains from one sample sequenced in a study of cytomegalovirus exposure and HLA in healthy donors (TCRdb year 2017). The method was the immunoSEQ multiplex PCR assay. For the multiplex PCR, a mixture combining 60 forward primers for TCR Vbeta segments and 13 reverse primers for TCR Jbeta segments was used. TCRdb retrieved this table from immuneACCESS and kept in-frame rearrangements only. Not all clones are present; in checked studies, unresolved V genes account for under half, and no reason is known for the remainder. The table of this sample itemizes about 200,000 clones. Approximately 6.9% of the sample lies in the top ten. The sample taken for sequencing was PBMCs. Every receptor here comes from a man aged 30 to 39 in good health and CMV-seronegative.

This rearrangement joins TRBV5-8 to TRBJ1-1; TRBD1 is a possible D gene (6 bases). The germline CDR1 and CDR2 sequences are SGHTS and YDEGEE. The ends were cut back, 0 bases at V and 4 bases at J, with 16 bases in the middle. The CDR3 has 16 residues. CDR3 nucleotides: TGTGCCAGCAGCTTGGGGGTACAGGGTGGGGGCACTGAAGCTTTCTTT. Translated, it gives CASSLGVQGGGTEAFF.

In DNA, the CDR3 is TGTGCCAGCAGCCGGACCCGGGGGGTCGAGCAGTACTTC. This translates into CASSRTRGVEQYF. The chain combines TRBV4-2 with TRBJ2-7, with 7 bases that match TRBD2. Germline trimming cut 4 bases from V and 6 bases from J; bases unmatched to any gene: 6. The length of the CDR3 is 13 residues. The germline V gene has CDR1 LGHNA and CDR2 YNFKEQ.

The chain combines TRBV7-9 with TRBJ2-7; 10 nucleotides match TRBD2. After removal of 0 bases from V and 2 bases from J, the junction contained 7 bases not matched to a gene. The germline V gene has CDR1 SEHNR and CDR2 FQNEAQ (reference sequence). The CDR3 loop spans 17 amino acids. The CDR3 DNA reads TGTGCCAGCAGCTTAGCCTCCGGGACTAGCGCCCCCTACGAGCAGTACTTC. It translates to CASSLASGTSAPYEQYF.

This chain uses TRBV6-1 with TRBJ2-4; TRBD1 agrees at 11 bases. Germline CDR1 and CDR2: MNHNS and SASEGT. Trimming removed 6 bases from V and 7 bases from J; junction bases left unmatched: 5. The CDR3 is 14 residues long. The CDR3 sequence is CASRVGTGGNIQYF. The CDR3 DNA reads as TGTGCCAGCAGGGTAGGGACAGGGGGTAACATTCAGTACTTC.

The gene calls are TRBV5-4 and TRBJ2-3; 14 positions agree with TRBD2. The CDR3 loop spans 18 amino acids. CDR1 is SGHNT and CDR2 is YYREEE in the germline V gene (reference sequence). V lost 4 bases and J lost 2; bases outside the gene matches: 9. CDR3 residues: CASSRGLAGVIDTDTQYF. The CDR3 DNA is TGTGCCAGCAGCCGGGGACTAGCGGGAGTCATAGACACAGATACGCAGTATTTT.

V gene TRBV4-1 combines with J gene TRBJ1-5; D gene uncertain. The germline V gene encodes CDR1 MGHRA and CDR2 YSYEKL. Trimming removed 4 bases at V and 0 bases at J, with 10 bases between. The CDR3 is 15 amino acids. The CDR3 loop is CASSPGQLSNQPQHF. CDR3 nucleotide sequence: TGCGCCAGCAGCCCTGGGCAACTTAGCAATCAGCCCCAGCATTTT.

V and J are TRBV6-5 and TRBJ2-7; 7 bases match TRBD1. The CDR3 is 14 amino acids. The junction had 7 bases not matched to a gene; V was cut back by 6 bases and J by 2 bases. Germline V gene lookup returns CDR1 MNHEY and CDR2 SVGAGI. CDR3 sequence reads: CASRSRGPAYEQYF. As DNA, the CDR3 is TGTGCCAGCAGGTCTAGGGGGCCAGCCTACGAGCAGTACTTC.

The chain carries TRBV19 and TRBJ1-1; 12 bases line up with TRBD1. The J segment lost 5 bases and the V segment lost 4 bases, leaving 11 bases of the junction unmatched. This CDR3 region has 17 residues. CDR1 is LNHDA and CDR2 is SQIVND in the germline V gene (reference sequence). The CDR3 DNA sequence: TGTGCCAGTAGTACACCGGGACAGGGGGCGCCGGGAACTGAAGCTTTCTTT. This sequence encodes CASSTPGQGAPGTEAFF.

This rearrangement joins TRBV5-5 to TRBJ2-5; 8 nucleotides align to TRBD2. Germline CDR1 reads SGHKS; CDR2 reads YYEKEE (reference sequence). This CDR3 spans 15 amino acids. Trimming took 1 base from V and 4 from J; bases not matched to a gene: 6. The CDR3 loop is CASSLPGGPRETQYF. CDR3 nucleotide sequence: TGTGCCAGCAGCTTGCCGGGAGGGCCGAGAGAGACCCAGTACTTC.

The chain uses TRBV29-1 and TRBJ1-1; D is perhaps TRBD1 (5 bases). The ends were cut back, 4 bases at V and 6 bases at J, with 21 bases in the middle. This CDR3 contains 15 residues. CDR1 SQVTM and CDR2 ANQGSEA come from the germline V gene. Here the CDR3 reads CSVVGEGRHKAEAFF. The CDR3, as DNA: TGCAGCGTTGTAGGGGAGGGCCGTCATAAAGCTGAAGCTTTCTTT.

The chain has TRBV6-1 and TRBJ1-1; TRBD1 matches at 8 bases. Germline V gene lookup returns CDR1 MNHNS and CDR2 SASEGT. CDR3 size: 13 residues. With V trimmed by 6 bases and J by 4 bases, 4 bases remained unmatched. The CDR3, as DNA: TGTGCCAGCAGACCCACAGGGGGCACTGAAGCTTTCTTT. Translation gives CASRPTGGTEAFF.

The chain uses TRBV2 and TRBJ2-6, with TRBD1 matching over 7 bases. With V trimmed by 6 bases and J by 2 bases, 10 bases remained unmatched. The germline V gene has CDR1 SNHLY and CDR2 FYNNEI. The CDR3 extends over 17 amino acids. The CDR3 region has the DNA TGTGCCAGCAGCCCTAGACAGGGTCTAACTGGGGCCAACGTCCTGACTTTC. Protein: CASSPRQGLTGANVLTF.

The chain joins TRBV6-5 to TRBJ1-6; TRBD1 is a possible D gene (5 bases). Germline values: CDR1 MNHEY, CDR2 SVGAGI. This CDR3 has 15 amino acids. Trimming pared 11 bases from V and 7 bases from J, leaving 21 bases between. The DNA for the CDR3 is TGTGCCTCATCGGAATCCGGGACTGAAAATTCACCCCTCCACTTT. Amino acid sequence: CASSESGTENSPLHF.

This chain joins TRBV7-9 and TRBJ1-5, with no clear D. V lost 5 bases to trimming and J lost 9 bases, with 14 bases between them. This CDR3 is 13 amino acids long. Germline V gene sequence: CDR1 SEHNR, CDR2 FQNEAQ (reference sequence). CDR3 coding DNA: TGTGCCAGCAGCCCGGGAGACTCCTGGCCCCAGCATTTT. Protein product: CASSPGDSWPQHF.

This sequence joins TRBV4-2 and TRBJ1-2, with D possibly TRBD1 on 5 matching bases. The V end was cut by 1 base, the J end by 5 bases, with 17 bases between. CDR1 and CDR2 from the germline V gene are LGHNA and YNFKEQ. This CDR3 spans 16 amino acids. This CDR3 reads CASSQVWRDGEYGYTF. Written as DNA, the CDR3 is TGTGCCAGCAGCCAAGTATGGAGGGACGGAGAATATGGCTACACCTTC.

The chain uses TRBV7-3 and TRBJ2-3, with 9 bases matching TRBD2. With 3 bases clipped from V and 5 bases from J, the junction kept 6 bases outside the gene matches. The germline V gene has CDR1 SGHTA and CDR2 FQGTGA. The CDR3 extends over 15 amino acids. The CDR3 DNA sequence: TGTGCCAGCAGCTTGGGCGGGAGGGCCCTAGATACGCAGTATTTT. Its translation is CASSLGGRALDTQYF.

The chain employs TRBV15 and TRBJ2-7; 8 nucleotides align to TRBD1. Germline V gives CDR1 LNHNV, CDR2 YYDKDF (reference sequence). V gave up 1 base and J gave up 2 bases; unmatched junction bases: 7. The CDR3 is made up of 16 amino acids. The CDR3 protein is CATSRGGTGLAYEQYF. The CDR3, as DNA: TGTGCCACCAGCAGAGGGGGGACAGGCCTTGCCTACGAGCAGTACTTC.

V gene TRBV10-3 combines with J gene TRBJ2-3; 7 bases align to TRBD2. This CDR3 spans 16 amino acids. Germline CDR1 ENHRY, CDR2 SYGVKD. Trimming at V came to 7 bases and at J to 2 bases, leaving 12 bases not matched to a gene. The CDR3 nucleotides read TGTGCCATCACCTCTCACCCCGCGGGAGTCACAGATACGCAGTATTTT. The encoded protein is CAITSHPAGVTDTQYF.

The chain links TRBV5-4 to TRBJ1-3; 9 nucleotides agree with TRBD1. This CDR3 is built from 16 residues. With V trimmed by 1 base and J by 3 bases, 5 bases remained unmatched. Germline CDR1 SGHNT, CDR2 YYREEE (reference sequence). In nucleotides, the CDR3 is TGTGCCAGCAGCTTGTACAGGGGGCCTGGTGGAAACACCATATATTTT. Translation: CASSLYRGPGGNTIYF.